This T cell receptor beta chain was recorded in a study of blood T cell repertoires in COVID-19. Study overall: There were acute and convalescent COVID-19 samples, and they came from the United States, Italy and Spain. T cells, B-cell-depleted T cells, or PBMCs provided the cDNA or gDNA that served as material.

This clone was picked up a small number of times. As processed by the authors: The authors estimated nucleated cell counts from reference gene primer amplification. The repertoire was sequenced with immunoSEQ multiplex PCR; TCRdb's copy has only in-frame clones and lacks some. That table is the source of V, J and clone size, and D and trimming were worked out from the DNA. The data hold about 160,000 clones, with around four fifths observed a single time. The specimen was peripheral blood. This receptor was identified in a woman aged 80 or over with acute or convalescent COVID-19.

CDR3 amino acids: CASSINGGGTEAFF. As DNA, the CDR3 is TGTGCCAGTAGTATTAACGGCGGGGGCACTGAAGCTTTCTTT. The chain employs TRBV19 and TRBJ1-1; maybe TRBD1 (5 bases). With 3 bases removed from V and 4 bases from J, the gap between germline ends came to 12 bases. This CDR3 has 14 amino acids. Germline assignment: CDR1 LNHDA and CDR2 SQIVND (reference sequence).